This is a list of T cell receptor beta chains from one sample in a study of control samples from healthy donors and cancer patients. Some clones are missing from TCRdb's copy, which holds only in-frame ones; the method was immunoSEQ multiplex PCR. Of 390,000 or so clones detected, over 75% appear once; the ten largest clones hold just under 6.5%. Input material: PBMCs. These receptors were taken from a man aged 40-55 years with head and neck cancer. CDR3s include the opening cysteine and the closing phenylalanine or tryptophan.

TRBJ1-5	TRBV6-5	CASGGGQGGFQPQHF
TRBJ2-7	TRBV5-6	CASSLGTGGFYEQYF
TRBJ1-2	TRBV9	CASSVGGGSYGYTF
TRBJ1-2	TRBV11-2	CASSPSPNYGYTF
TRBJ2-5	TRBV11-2	CASSQPRSGETQYF
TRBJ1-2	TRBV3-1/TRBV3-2	CASSQGGQVNYGYTF
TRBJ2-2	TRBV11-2	CASSRFEGANTGELFF
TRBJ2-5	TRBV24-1	CATSEFTGGQETQYF
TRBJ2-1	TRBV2	CASSYRGPNNEQFF
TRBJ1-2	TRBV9	CASSVAVTGSDYGYTF
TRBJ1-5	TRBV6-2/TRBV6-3	CASSYGEVGQPQHF
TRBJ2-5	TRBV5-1	CASSARGEQETQYF